A single sample is the source of the 21 T cell receptor beta chains below, sequenced in a study of Ad26.COV2.S vaccination and SARS-CoV-2 variants. Stated treatment: some 20 received Ad26.COV2.S at low or high dose, single or two shots; roughly 5 received placebo; per-sample allocation not given. Following the first vaccine or placebo injection, samples were taken on day 63. TCRdb's table, derived via immunoSEQ multiplex PCR, lists solely in-frame clones and lacks some. Among about 400,000 clones listed, roughly 90% were seen once. The sequences come from peripheral blood, collected in a trial of Ad26.COV2.S vaccine versus placebo. The receptors shown here come from a person aged 18-65 years who received the Ad26.COV2.S COVID-19 vaccine or a placebo.

The chain couples TRBV11-2 to TRBJ2-1, with D uncertain. V was clipped by 1 base and J by 16 bases, with 11 bases between them. This CDR3 has 11 residues. Germline CDR1 and CDR2: SGHAT and FQNNGV. The DNA for the CDR3 is TGTGCCAGCAGCTTAGTCGACTCCGCTTTCTTC. Protein product: CASSLVDSAFF.

The chain joins TRBV9 to TRBJ2-1; D unresolved. The CDR3 loop spans 16 amino acids. Germline CDR1 reads SGDLS; CDR2 reads YYNGEE. The V and J ends lost 0 bases and 0 bases respectively, with 10 bases between them. The CDR3 sequence: CASSVEADASYNEQFF. The CDR3 bases are TGTGCCAGCAGCGTAGAGGCCGACGCCTCCTACAATGAGCAGTTCTTC.

This clone has a single count. The V gene is TRBV28, the J gene TRBJ1-2, with a possible D match to TRBD1 (5 bases). Germline-derived CDR1 and CDR2 are MDHEN and SYDVKM. The CDR3 consists of 14 residues. Between the trimmed V and J ends, which lost 5 bases and 1 base, there was a span of 11 bases. The CDR3 spells CASSMIQVNYGYTF. The CDR3, as DNA: TGTGCCAGCAGTATGATACAGGTTAACTATGGCTACACCTTC.

This clone is a singleton in its sample. The chain has TRBV4-2 and TRBJ2-3; possible D gene TRBD2, 6 bases. CDR1 is LGHNA, CDR2 YNFKEQ, per germline. Trimming took off 6 bases at V and 5 bases at J, with 18 bases between the two ends. The CDR3 is 15 amino acids. CDR3 DNA: TGTGCCAGCAGTCCCCGGGCCGCGCGGGAAGATACGCAGTATTTT. Residues: CASSPRAAREDTQYF.

This clone was recorded only once. The genes are TRBV28 and TRBJ1-1; D is unresolved. Trimming shortened V by 4 bases and J by 2 bases, and 5 bases separated the two germline ends. The V gene's germline CDR1 is MDHEN and CDR2 SYDVKM. This CDR3 has 12 amino acids. The chain's CDR3 is CASSSPNTEAFF. The CDR3 DNA reads TGTGCCAGCAGTTCCCCTAACACTGAAGCTTTCTTT.

V usage is TRBV24-1 and J usage is TRBJ2-3, with 16 bases lining up with TRBD2. The V gene's germline CDR1 is KGHDR and CDR2 SFDVKD. The V gene end was trimmed by 9 bases and the J gene end by 3 bases; junction bases not matched to a gene: 5. CDR3 size: 16 residues. As DNA, the CDR3 is TGTGCCACCGGCGGGACTAGCGGGGGGGATACAGATACGCAGTATTTT. Its protein product is CATGGTSGGDTDTQYF.

V and J are TRBV11-2 and TRBJ2-2, with D uncertain. The germline gives CDR1 SGHAT, CDR2 FQNNGV. The CDR3 is 14 amino acids. The V and J ends lost 5 bases and 3 bases respectively, with 10 bases between them. The CDR3 DNA follows: TGTGCCAGCAGCAAAACAGCCTACACCGGGGAGCTGTTTTTT. Amino acids: CASSKTAYTGELFF.

This clone appeared a single time. V is TRBV7-8 and J is TRBJ2-5, with 15 nucleotides matching TRBD2. Per germline, CDR1 SGHVS and CDR2 FQNEAQ. Trimming at V came to 5 bases and at J to 2 bases, leaving 6 bases not matched to a gene. CDR3 size: 17 residues. CDR3 loop: CASSGRTSGGVQETQYF. Here the CDR3 DNA reads TGTGCCAGCAGCGGCCGGACTAGCGGGGGGGTACAAGAGACCCAGTACTTC.

The gene calls are TRBV9 and TRBJ2-3; TRBD2 matches 12 bases. The CDR3 spans 18 residues. CDR1 is SGDLS, CDR2 YYNGEE, per germline. V trimming: 4 bases; J trimming: 3 bases; junction bases outside the gene matches: 12. The CDR3 coding sequence is TGTGCCAGCAGCCTCGATCCTAGCGGGGGGGTGAGTACAGATACGCAGTATTTT. Residues: CASSLDPSGGVSTDTQYF.

V and J are TRBV7-9 and TRBJ2-3; D may correspond to TRBD1 or TRBD2 (5 bases each). The CDR3 sequence is 15 residues long. V dropped 4 bases and J dropped 3 bases, with 14 bases sitting between them. CDR1 SEHNR and CDR2 FQNEAQ come from the germline V gene (reference sequence). CDR3 DNA: TGTGCCAGCAGCTCCAGGGTACGGGGTACAGATACGCAGTATTTT. It translates to CASSSRVRGTDTQYF.

This clone appeared a few times. The same CDR3 arises from other DNA sequences in this sample as well. The gene calls are TRBV4-3 and TRBJ2-6, with 7 bases fitting TRBD2. Trimming took 0 bases from V and 2 from J; bases not matched to a gene: 1. This CDR3 region has 16 residues. Germline loops: CDR1 LGHNA, CDR2 YSLEER. CDR3 sequence: CASSQDGGAGANVLTF. The CDR3 DNA is TGCGCCAGCAGCCAAGATGGGGGGGCTGGGGCCAACGTCCTGACTTTC.

The chain uses TRBV7-9 and TRBJ1-2, with D possibly TRBD1 on 5 matching bases. In germline, CDR1 is SEHNR, CDR2 FQNEAQ (reference sequence). The V and J ends lost 2 bases and 3 bases respectively, with 19 bases between them. The CDR3 totals 17 residues. The CDR3: CASSLLWGGVDDYGYTF. CDR3 sequence (DNA): TGTGCCAGCAGCTTACTTTGGGGCGGGGTTGACGACTATGGCTACACCTTC.

This chain connects TRBV7-3 to TRBJ2-2; D is undetermined. This CDR3 spans 13 amino acids. Between the trimmed V and J ends, which lost 2 bases and 4 bases, there was a span of 5 bases. CDR1 is SGHTA, CDR2 FQGTGA, per germline. This chain's CDR3 is CASSLPVTGELFF. The CDR3 region has the DNA TGTGCCAGCAGCTTACCTGTCACCGGGGAGCTGTTTTTT.

The genes are TRBV2 and TRBJ2-4; D call uncertain. V shed 4 bases and J shed 0 bases, with 10 bases lying between them. In germline, CDR1 is SNHLY, CDR2 FYNNEI. The CDR3 is 15 residues long. The CDR3 protein is CASSGTGLAKNIQYF. Written as DNA, the CDR3 is TGTGCCAGCAGTGGTACGGGTTTAGCCAAAAACATTCAGTACTTC.

The V gene is TRBV5-1, the J gene TRBJ2-3; D remains unclear. V dropped 2 bases and J dropped 4 bases, with 8 bases sitting between them. The germline V gene encodes CDR1 SGHRS and CDR2 YFSETQ. The CDR3 contains 13 residues. CDR3 sequence: CASSFPRADTQYF. The CDR3 nucleotides are TGCGCCAGCAGCTTCCCCCGGGCAGATACGCAGTATTTT.

This clone appeared a single time. Here the CDR3 DNA reads TGTGCCAGCAGCGGACAGCCTAGCGGGGGAGGGAATGAGCAGTTCTTC. It codes for CASSGQPSGGGNEQFF. The chain combines TRBV7-2 with TRBJ2-1; 10 positions match TRBD2. Germline assignment: CDR1 SGHTA and CDR2 FQGNSA. The V segment lost 5 bases and the J segment 7 bases; nucleotides outside the gene matches: 11. The CDR3 totals 16 residues. Combining the CDR3 with reference TRBV7-2 and TRBJ2-1 gives the whole variable domain GAGVSQSPSNKVTEKGKDVELRCDPISGHTALYWYRQSLGQGLEFLIYFQGNSAPDKSGLPSDRFSAERTGGSVSTLTIQRTQQEDSAVYLCASSGQPSGGGNEQFFGPGTRLTVL.

The rearrangement uses TRBV18 and TRBJ1-5; 12 nucleotides match TRBD1. Per germline, CDR1 KGHSH and CDR2 LQKENI. J gave up 6 bases and V 3 bases, and 6 bases lay outside the gene matches. The CDR3 is made up of 16 amino acids. The CDR3 bases are TGTGCCAGCTCACCTAAGGGACAGGGGGCCACTCAGCCCCAGCATTTT. Translating it yields CASSPKGQGATQPQHF.

This chain links TRBV3-1 (or the pseudogene TRBV3-2) with TRBJ2-3; D uncertain. CDR3 size: 14 residues. Looked up from germline, CDR1 is LGHDT and CDR2 is YNNKEL (reference sequence). Between the trimmed V and J ends, which lost 3 bases and 2 bases, there was a span of 9 bases. CDR3 sequence (DNA): TGTGCCAGCAGCCATATGTTTTTCACAGATACGCAGTATTTT. Protein sequence: CASSHMFFTDTQYF.

The chain joins TRBV28 to TRBJ1-2; TRBD1 might be the D (6 bases). V gave up 3 bases and J gave up 3 bases, with 20 bases separating them. From germline, CDR1 is MDHEN and CDR2 SYDVKM. The CDR3 contains 17 residues. In nucleotides, the CDR3 is TGTGCCAGCAGTTTTTCAATCAGGGGCCGGGGGCACTATGGCTACACCTTC. Its translation is CASSFSIRGRGHYGYTF.

This chain uses TRBV7-9 with TRBJ2-7; 13 bases match TRBD2. Germline V gene data show CDR1 as SEHNR and CDR2 as FQNEAQ (reference sequence). The V gene end was trimmed by 5 bases and the J gene end by 2 bases; junction bases not matched to a gene: 3. The CDR3 totals 15 residues. Here the CDR3 reads CASSQLAGGTYEQYF. Written as DNA, the CDR3 is TGTGCCAGCAGCCAACTAGCGGGGGGGACCTACGAGCAGTACTTC. Based on the CDR3 plus reference TRBV7-9 and TRBJ2-7, the full variable domain is DTGVSQNPRHKITKRGQNVTFRCDPISEHNRLYWYRQTLGQGPEFLTYFQNEAQLEKSRLLSDRFSAERPKGSFSTLEIQRTEQGDSAMYLCASSQLAGGTYEQYFGPGTRLTVT.

The rearrangement joins TRBV28 to TRBJ2-3; 9 positions agree with TRBD1. V gave up 8 bases and J gave up 4 bases; unmatched junction bases: 7. Germline V gene sequence: CDR1 MDHEN, CDR2 SYDVKM. The CDR3 sequence is 14 residues long. The CDR3 here is CASDDRGRADTQYF. CDR3 DNA sequence: TGTGCCAGCGATGACAGGGGGAGGGCAGATACGCAGTATTTT.